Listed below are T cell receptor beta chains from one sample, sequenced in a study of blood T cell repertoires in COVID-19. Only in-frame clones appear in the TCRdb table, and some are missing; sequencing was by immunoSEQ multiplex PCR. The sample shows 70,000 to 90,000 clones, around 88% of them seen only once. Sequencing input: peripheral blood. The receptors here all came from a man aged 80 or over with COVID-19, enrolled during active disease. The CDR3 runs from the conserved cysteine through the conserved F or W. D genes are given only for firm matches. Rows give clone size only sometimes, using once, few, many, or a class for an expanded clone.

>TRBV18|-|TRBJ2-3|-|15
CAITPLGAGTDTQYF
TGTGCCATCACCCCGCTAGGGGCCGGCACAGATACGCAGTATTTT
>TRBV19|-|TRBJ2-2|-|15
CASSIDRGFVGELFF
TGTGCCAGTAGTATAGATCGGGGGTTTGTCGGGGAGCTGTTTTTT
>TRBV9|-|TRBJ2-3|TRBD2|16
CASSVGFGGVTDTQYF
TGTGCCAGCAGCGTAGGGTTTGGGGGGGTCACAGATACGCAGTATTTT
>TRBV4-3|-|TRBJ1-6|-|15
CASSPTVNGNSPLHF
TGCGCCAGCAGTCCGACGGTTAACGGGAATTCACCCCTCCACTTT
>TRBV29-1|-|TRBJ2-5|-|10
CSVLLETQYF
TGCAGCGTTCTCCTGGAGACCCAGTACTTC
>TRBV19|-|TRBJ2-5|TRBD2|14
CASSSGGAGETQYF
TGTGCCAGTTCTAGCGGGGGGGCGGGAGAGACCCAGTACTTC
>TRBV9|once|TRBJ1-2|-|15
CASSVAPGVGYGYTF
TGTGCCAGCAGCGTAGCTCCGGGGGTGGGCTATGGCTACACCTTC
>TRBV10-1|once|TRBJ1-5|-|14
CASSEYARHQPQHF
TGCGCCAGCAGTGAATATGCGAGGCATCAGCCCCAGCATTTT
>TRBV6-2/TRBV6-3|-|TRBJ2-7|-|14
CASSYAVASYEQYF
TGTGCCAGCAGTTACGCAGTGGCTTCCTACGAGCAGTACTTC
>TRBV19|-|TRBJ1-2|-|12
CASSTRDSPYTF
TGTGCCAGTAGTACCCGGGACTCCCCCTACACCTTC
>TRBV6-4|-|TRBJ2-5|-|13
CASSVNRGETQYF
TGTGCCAGCAGTGTCAACCGGGGGGAGACCCAGTACTTC
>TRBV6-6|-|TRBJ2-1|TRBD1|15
CASSYSTGYGVEQFF
TGTGCCAGCAGTTACTCGACAGGGTACGGGGTTGAGCAGTTCTTC
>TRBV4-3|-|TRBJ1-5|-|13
CASSQDRVQPQHF
TGCGCCAGCAGCCAAGACAGGGTTCAGCCCCAGCATTTT
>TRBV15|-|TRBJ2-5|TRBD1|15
CATSREAGGRGAQYF
TGTGCCACCAGCAGAGAGGCAGGGGGCCGCGGGGCCCAGTACTTC
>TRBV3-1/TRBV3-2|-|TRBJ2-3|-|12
CASSPPGDTQYF
TGTGCCAGCAGCCCGCCGGGGGATACGCAGTATTTT
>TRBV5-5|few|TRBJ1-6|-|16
CASSLRQVGYNSPLHF
TGTGCCAGCAGCTTAAGACAGGTCGGCTATAATTCACCCCTCCACTTT
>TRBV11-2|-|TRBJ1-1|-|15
CASSLVGRTNTEAFF
TGTGCCAGCAGCTTAGTTGGCAGAACGAACACTGAAGCTTTCTTT
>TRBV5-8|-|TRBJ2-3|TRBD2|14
CASSSGGPTDTQYF
TGTGCCAGCAGTTCGGGGGGGCCAACAGATACGCAGTATTTT
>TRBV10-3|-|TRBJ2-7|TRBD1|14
CAISGQGLVNEQYF
TGTGCCATCAGCGGACAGGGGTTAGTTAACGAGCAGTACTTC
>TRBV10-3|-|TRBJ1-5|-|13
CAISPGVDQPQHF
TGTGCCATCAGTCCGGGGGTTGATCAGCCCCAGCATTTT
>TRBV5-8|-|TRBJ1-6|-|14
CASSLQGGNSPLHF
TGTGCCAGCAGCTTACAGGGTGGTAATTCACCCCTCCACTTT
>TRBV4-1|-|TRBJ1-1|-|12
CASSQRITEAFF
TGCGCCAGCAGCCAACGTATCACTGAAGCTTTCTTT
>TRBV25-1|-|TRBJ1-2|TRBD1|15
CASRREGQGYYGYTF
TGTGCCAGCCGAAGGGAGGGACAGGGCTACTATGGCTACACCTTC
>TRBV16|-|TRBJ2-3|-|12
CASSESGDTQYF
TGTGCCAGCAGCGAGTCGGGGGATACGCAGTATTTT
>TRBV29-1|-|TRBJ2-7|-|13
CSVEDPGTYEQYF
TGCAGCGTTGAAGACCCGGGAACCTACGAGCAGTACTTC
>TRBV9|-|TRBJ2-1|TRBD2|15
CASSPTGGSIVEQFF
TGTGCCAGCAGCCCGACGGGGGGGAGCATTGTTGAGCAGTTCTTC
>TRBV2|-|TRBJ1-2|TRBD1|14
CASSVTGGSYGYTF
TGTGCCAGCAGTGTGACAGGGGGTAGTTATGGCTACACCTTC
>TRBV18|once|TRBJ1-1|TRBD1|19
CASSTLRTGSSSMNTEAFF
TGTGCCAGCTCAACCCTTCGGACAGGGTCCTCCTCAATGAACACTGAAGCTTTCTTT
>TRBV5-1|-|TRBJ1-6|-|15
CASSSDGAYNSPLHF
TGCGCCAGCAGCTCTGACGGGGCCTATAATTCACCCCTCCACTTT
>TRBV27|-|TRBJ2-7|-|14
CASSLQVLGDEQYF
TGTGCCAGCAGTTTACAGGTCCTCGGGGACGAGCAGTACTTC
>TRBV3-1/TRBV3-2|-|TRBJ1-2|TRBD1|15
CASSQESGTGWGYTF
TGTGCCAGCAGCCAAGAAAGTGGGACAGGGTGGGGCTACACCTTC
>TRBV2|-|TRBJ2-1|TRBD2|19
CASSDPGLAGGDGDGEQFF
TGTGCCAGCAGTGACCCGGGACTAGCGGGGGGGGACGGTGATGGTGAGCAGTTCTTC
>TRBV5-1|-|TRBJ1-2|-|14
CASSSGLQGYGYTF
TGCGCCAGCAGCTCGGGACTCCAAGGCTATGGCTACACCTTC
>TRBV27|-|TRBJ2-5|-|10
CASPQETQYF
TGTGCCAGCCCTCAAGAGACCCAGTACTTC
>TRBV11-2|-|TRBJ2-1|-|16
CASSLEAGRRPFGQFF
TGTGCCAGCAGCTTAGAGGCAGGCCGCAGGCCGTTTGGGCAGTTCTTC
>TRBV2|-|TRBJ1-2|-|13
CASSAGGDYGYTF
TGTGCCAGCAGTGCGGGGGGGGACTATGGCTACACCTTC
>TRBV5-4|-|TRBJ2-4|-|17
CASSLLFPRGAENIQYF
TGTGCCAGCAGCTTGTTATTCCCCCGGGGGGCGGAAAACATTCAGTACTTC
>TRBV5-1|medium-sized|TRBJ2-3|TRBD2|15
CASSTSGDRPDTQYF
TGCGCCAGCAGTACTAGCGGGGACCGACCGGATACGCAGTATTTT
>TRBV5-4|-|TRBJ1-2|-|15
CASSLVDRINYGYTF
TGTGCCAGCAGCTTGGTCGACAGGATTAACTATGGCTACACCTTC
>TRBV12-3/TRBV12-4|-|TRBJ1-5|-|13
CASSSRVNQPQHF
TGTGCCAGCAGTTCCAGGGTGAATCAGCCCCAGCATTTT
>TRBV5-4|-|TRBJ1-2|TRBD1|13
CASSFTGDYGYTF
TGTGCCAGCAGCTTCACAGGGGACTATGGCTACACCTTC